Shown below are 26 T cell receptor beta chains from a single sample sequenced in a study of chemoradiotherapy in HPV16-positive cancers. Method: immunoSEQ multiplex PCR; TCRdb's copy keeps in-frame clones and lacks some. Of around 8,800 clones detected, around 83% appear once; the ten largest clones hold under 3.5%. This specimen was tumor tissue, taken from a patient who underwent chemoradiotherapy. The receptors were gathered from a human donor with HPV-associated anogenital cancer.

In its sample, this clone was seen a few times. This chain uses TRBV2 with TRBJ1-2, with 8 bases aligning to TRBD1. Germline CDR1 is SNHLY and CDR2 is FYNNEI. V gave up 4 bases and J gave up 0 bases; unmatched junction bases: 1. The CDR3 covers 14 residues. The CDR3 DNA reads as TGTGCCAGCAGTGGGACAGGGACTAACTATGGCTACACCTTC. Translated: CASSGTGTNYGYTF.

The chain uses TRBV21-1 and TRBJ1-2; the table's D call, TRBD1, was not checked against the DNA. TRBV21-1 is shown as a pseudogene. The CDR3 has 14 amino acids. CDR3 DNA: TGTGCCAGCAGCGCAAGCGTGGGGGCCCAGGGGTTCACCTTC. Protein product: CASSASVGAQGFTF.

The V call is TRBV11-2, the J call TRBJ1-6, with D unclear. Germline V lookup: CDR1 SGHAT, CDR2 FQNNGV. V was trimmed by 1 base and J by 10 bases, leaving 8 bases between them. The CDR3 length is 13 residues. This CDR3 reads CASSLGGSSPLHF. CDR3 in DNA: TGTGCCAGCAGCTTAGGGGGTTCCTCACCCCTCCACTTT.

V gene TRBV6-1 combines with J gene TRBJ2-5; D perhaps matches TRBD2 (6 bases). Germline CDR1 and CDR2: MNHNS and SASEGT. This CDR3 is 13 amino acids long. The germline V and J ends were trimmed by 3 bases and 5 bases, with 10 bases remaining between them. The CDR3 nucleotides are TGTGCCAGCAGTGAGGCGGGGACGGAGACCCAGTACTTC. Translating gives CASSEAGTETQYF.

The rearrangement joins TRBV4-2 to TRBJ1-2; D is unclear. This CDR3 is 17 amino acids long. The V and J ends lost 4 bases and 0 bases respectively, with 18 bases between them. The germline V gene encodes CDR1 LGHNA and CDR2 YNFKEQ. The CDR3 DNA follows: TGTGCCAGCAGCCGGCTATCAGGCACAGCATCTAACTATGGCTACACCTTC. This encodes CASSRLSGTASNYGYTF.

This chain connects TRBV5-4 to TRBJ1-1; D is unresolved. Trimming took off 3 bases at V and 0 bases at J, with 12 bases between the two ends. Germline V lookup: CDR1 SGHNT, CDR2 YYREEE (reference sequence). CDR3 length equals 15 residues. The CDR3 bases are TGTGCCAGCAGCTCCCGACGGAATTTGAACACTGAAGCTTTCTTT. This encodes CASSSRRNLNTEAFF. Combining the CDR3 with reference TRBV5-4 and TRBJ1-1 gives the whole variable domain ETGVTQSPTHLIKTRGQQVTLRCSSQSGHNTVSWYQQALGQGPQFIFQYYREEENGRGNFPPRFSGLQFPNYSSELNVNALELDDSALYLCASSSRRNLNTEAFFGQGTRLTVV.

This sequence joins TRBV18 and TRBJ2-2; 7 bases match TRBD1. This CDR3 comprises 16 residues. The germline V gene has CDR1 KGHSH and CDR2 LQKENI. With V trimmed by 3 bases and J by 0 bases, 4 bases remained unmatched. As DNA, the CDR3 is TGTGCCAGCTCACCCTCGGACAGGACGAACACCGGGGAGCTGTTTTTT. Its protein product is CASSPSDRTNTGELFF.

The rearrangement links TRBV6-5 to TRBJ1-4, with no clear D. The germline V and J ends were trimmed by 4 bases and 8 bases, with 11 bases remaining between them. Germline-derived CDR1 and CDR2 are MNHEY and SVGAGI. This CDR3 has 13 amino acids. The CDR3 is CASSSPPEEKLFF. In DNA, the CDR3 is TGTGCCAGCAGTTCTCCCCCGGAAGAAAAACTGTTTTTT.

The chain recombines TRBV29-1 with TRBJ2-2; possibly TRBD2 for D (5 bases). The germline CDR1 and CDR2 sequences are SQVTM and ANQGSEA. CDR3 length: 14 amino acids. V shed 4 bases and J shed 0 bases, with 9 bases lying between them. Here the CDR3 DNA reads TGCAGCGTTGCCCCTAGCTCGAACACCGGGGAGCTGTTTTTT. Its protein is CSVAPSSNTGELFF.

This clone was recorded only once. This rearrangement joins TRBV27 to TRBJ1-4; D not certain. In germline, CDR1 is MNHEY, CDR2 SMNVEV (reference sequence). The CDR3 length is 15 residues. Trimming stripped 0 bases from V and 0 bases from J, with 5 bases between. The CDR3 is CASSLSRATNEKLFF. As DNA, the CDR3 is TGTGCCAGCAGTTTATCGCGGGCAACTAATGAAAAACTGTTTTTT.

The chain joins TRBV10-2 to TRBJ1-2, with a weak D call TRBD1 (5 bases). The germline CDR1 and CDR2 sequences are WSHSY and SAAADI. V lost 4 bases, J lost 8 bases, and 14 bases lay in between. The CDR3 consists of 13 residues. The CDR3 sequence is CASSGGSAQGYTF. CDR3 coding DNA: TGCGCCAGCAGTGGGGGGTCCGCTCAGGGCTACACCTTC.

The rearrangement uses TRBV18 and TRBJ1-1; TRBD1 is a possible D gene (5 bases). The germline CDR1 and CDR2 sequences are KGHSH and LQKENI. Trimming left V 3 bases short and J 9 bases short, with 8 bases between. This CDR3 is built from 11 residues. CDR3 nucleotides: TGTGCCAGCTCACCCGGGACCCAAGCTTTCTTT. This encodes CASSPGTQAFF.

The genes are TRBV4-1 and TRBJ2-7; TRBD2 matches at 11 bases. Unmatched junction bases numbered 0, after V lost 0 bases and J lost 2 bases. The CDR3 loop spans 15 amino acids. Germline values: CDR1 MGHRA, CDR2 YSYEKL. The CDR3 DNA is TGCGCCAGCAGCCAAGAACTAGCGGGGGCCTACGAGCAGTACTTC. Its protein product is CASSQELAGAYEQYF.

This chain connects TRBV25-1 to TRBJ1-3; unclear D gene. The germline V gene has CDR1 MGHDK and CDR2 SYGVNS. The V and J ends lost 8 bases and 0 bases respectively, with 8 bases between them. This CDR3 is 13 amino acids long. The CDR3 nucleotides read TGTGCCAGCCGAGACAACTCTGGAAACACCATATATTTT. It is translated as CASRDNSGNTIYF. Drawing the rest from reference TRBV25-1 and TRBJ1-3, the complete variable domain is EADIYQTPRYLVIGTGKKITLECSQTMGHDKMYWYQQDPGMELHLIHYSYGVNSTEKGDLSSESTVSRIRTEHFPLTLESARPSHTSQYLCASRDNSGNTIYFGEGSWLTVV.

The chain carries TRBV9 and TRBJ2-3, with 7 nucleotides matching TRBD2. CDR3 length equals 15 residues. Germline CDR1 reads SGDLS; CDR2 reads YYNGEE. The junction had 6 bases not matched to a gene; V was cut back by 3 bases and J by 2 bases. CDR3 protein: CASSGARLATDTQYF. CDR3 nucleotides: TGTGCCAGCAGCGGAGCCCGACTAGCCACAGATACGCAGTATTTT.

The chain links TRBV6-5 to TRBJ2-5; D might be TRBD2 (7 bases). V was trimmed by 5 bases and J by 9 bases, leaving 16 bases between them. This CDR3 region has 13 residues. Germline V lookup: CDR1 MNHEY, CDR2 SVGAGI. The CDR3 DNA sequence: TGTGCCAGCAGTCGACGGTGGGAGGGGGCCCAGTACTTC. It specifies CASSRRWEGAQYF.

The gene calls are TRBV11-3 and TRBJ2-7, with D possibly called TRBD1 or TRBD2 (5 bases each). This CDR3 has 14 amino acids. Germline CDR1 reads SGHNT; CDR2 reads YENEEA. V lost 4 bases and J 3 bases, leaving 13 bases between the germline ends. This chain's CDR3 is CASSSPGRGYEQYF. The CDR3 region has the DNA TGTGCCAGCAGCTCCCCGGGACGGGGCTACGAGCAGTACTTC.

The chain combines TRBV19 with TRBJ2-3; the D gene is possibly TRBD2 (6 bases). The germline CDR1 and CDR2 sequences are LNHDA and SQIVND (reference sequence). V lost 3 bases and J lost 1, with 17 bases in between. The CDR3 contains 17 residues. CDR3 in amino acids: CASSIGGGASGTDTQYF. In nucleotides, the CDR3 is TGTGCCAGTAGTATTGGAGGTGGGGCTAGCGGCACAGATACGCAGTATTTT.

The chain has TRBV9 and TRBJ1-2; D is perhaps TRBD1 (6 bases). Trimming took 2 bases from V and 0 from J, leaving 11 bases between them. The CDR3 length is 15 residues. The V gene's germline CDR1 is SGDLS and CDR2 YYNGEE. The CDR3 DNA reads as TGTGCCAGCAGCGTCGGACAGCCACCTAACTATGGCTACACCTTC. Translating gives CASSVGQPPNYGYTF.

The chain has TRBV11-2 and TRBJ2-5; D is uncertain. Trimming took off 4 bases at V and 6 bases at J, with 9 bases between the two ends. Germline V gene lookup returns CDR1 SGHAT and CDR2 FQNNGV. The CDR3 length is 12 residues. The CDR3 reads CASSSPSQTQYF. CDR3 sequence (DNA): TGTGCCAGCAGCTCCCCCTCTCAGACCCAGTACTTC.

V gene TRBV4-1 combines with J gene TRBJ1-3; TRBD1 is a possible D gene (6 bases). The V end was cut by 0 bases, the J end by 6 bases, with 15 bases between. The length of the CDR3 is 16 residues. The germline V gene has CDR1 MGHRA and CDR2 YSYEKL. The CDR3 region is CASSQEGGGVVNTIYF. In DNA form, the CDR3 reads TGCGCCAGCAGCCAAGAAGGGGGAGGGGTGGTAAACACCATATATTTT.

CDR3 amino acids: CSVDVAGEDTQYF. Here the CDR3 DNA reads TGCAGCGTTGATGTAGCGGGAGAGGATACGCAGTATTTT. This chain connects TRBV29-1 to TRBJ2-3, with TRBD2 matching 9 bases. Germline assignment: CDR1 SQVTM and CDR2 ANQGSEA. With 3 bases clipped from V and 6 bases from J, the junction kept 4 bases outside the gene matches. CDR3 length: 13 amino acids.

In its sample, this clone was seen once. DNA for the CDR3: TGTGCCAGCAGCCTCGACCCTAGCGGGGGAGCTTTCTTT. As protein: CASSLDPSGGAFF. The chain uses TRBV6-5 and TRBJ1-1, with D possibly TRBD1 on 5 matching bases. The CDR3 has 13 residues. Germline V gives CDR1 MNHEY, CDR2 SVGAGI. The V gene lost 6 bases and the J gene lost 10 bases, with 18 bases spanning the gap.

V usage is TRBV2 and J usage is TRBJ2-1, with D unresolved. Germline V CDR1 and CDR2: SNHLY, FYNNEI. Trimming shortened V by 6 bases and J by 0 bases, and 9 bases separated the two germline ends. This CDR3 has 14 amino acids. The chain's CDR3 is CASSAPGSYNEQFF. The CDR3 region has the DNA TGTGCCAGCAGCGCTCCCGGCTCCTACAATGAGCAGTTCTTC.

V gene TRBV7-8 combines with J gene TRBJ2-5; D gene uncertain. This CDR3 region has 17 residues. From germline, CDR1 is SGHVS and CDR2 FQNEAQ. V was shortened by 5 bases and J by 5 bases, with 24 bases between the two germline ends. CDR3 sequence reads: CASSAVRLDSNGETQYF. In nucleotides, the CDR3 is TGTGCCAGCAGCGCAGTCCGCCTAGACTCGAACGGTGAGACCCAGTACTTC.

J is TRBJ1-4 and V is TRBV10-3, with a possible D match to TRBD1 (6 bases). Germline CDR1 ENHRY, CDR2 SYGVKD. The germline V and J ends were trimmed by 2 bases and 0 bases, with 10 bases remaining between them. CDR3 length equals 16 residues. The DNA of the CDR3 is TGTGCCATCAGTGAGGCCGACAGGTCAACTAATGAAAAACTGTTTTTT. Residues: CAISEADRSTNEKLFF.